These 21 T cell receptor beta chains originate from one sample sequenced in a study of blood T cell repertoires in COVID-19. Data came from immunoSEQ multiplex PCR; TCRdb stores just in-frame clones and leaves some out. The table records 200,000 to 250,000 clones, approximately 87% of them present only once. The sequenced material came from peripheral blood. The receptors here all came from a woman aged 50 to 60 with acute or convalescent COVID-19.

The chain links TRBV30 to TRBJ1-6, with D possibly TRBD1 on 6 matching bases. CDR1 GTSNPN and CDR2 SVGIG come from the germline V gene (reference sequence). The CDR3 consists of 15 residues. V dropped 4 bases and J dropped 7 bases, with 17 bases sitting between them. As DNA, the CDR3 is TGTGCCTGGAAGATTAGTGCAGGGGCAAATTCACCCCTCCACTTT. It encodes CAWKISAGANSPLHF.

The chain uses TRBV11-3 and TRBJ2-1; D not resolved. Looked up from germline, CDR1 is SGHNT and CDR2 is YENEEA. The CDR3 is 14 residues long. V dropped 5 bases and J dropped 6 bases, with 14 bases sitting between them. Written as DNA, the CDR3 is TGTGCCAGCAGCCCCACCTCCTATAGCAATGAGCAGTTCTTC. Its protein is CASSPTSYSNEQFF. The full variable domain, completed using reference TRBV11-3 and TRBJ2-1, is EAGVVQSPRYKIIEKKQPVAFWCNPISGHNTLYWYLQNLGQGPELLIRYENEEAVDDSQLPKDRFSAERLKGVDSTLKIQPAELGDSAVYLCASSPTSYSNEQFFGPGTRLTVL.

This clone is a singleton in its sample. V usage is TRBV29-1 and J usage is TRBJ1-5; weak D call: TRBD1 (5 bases). Trimming took 4 bases from V and 1 from J, leaving 8 bases between them. The germline CDR1 and CDR2 sequences are SQVTM and ANQGSEA. CDR3 length: 13 amino acids. CDR3 coding DNA: TGCAGCGTTGTAGGGGCCAGCAATCAGCCCCAGCATTTT. Protein sequence: CSVVGASNQPQHF.

The chain is built from TRBV6-5 and TRBJ2-1; TRBD2 matches 8 bases. Germline lookup yields CDR1 MNHEY and CDR2 SVGAGI. V shed 2 bases and J 6 bases; nucleotides not matched to a gene: 6. This CDR3 is built from 15 residues. This CDR3 reads CASSYVAGYFNEQFF. The CDR3 coding sequence is TGTGCCAGCAGTTACGTAGCGGGGTACTTCAATGAGCAGTTCTTC.

The chain couples TRBV11-2 to TRBJ2-7, with D maybe TRBD2 (7 bases). CDR3 length equals 13 residues. Germline values: CDR1 SGHAT, CDR2 FQNNGV. The germline V and J ends were trimmed by 5 bases and 3 bases, with 11 bases remaining between them. CDR3 in DNA: TGTGCCAGCAGCCACAGGGACTACTACGAGCAGTACTTC. Translation gives CASSHRDYYEQYF.

CDR3 region: CASSPSGGGVGTQYF. The CDR3 nucleotides read TGTGCCAGCAGTCCCTCGGGCGGGGGGGTAGGTACGCAGTATTTT. V usage is TRBV6-6 and J usage is TRBJ2-3; 9 bases agree with TRBD2. This CDR3 has 15 residues. Per germline, CDR1 MNHNY and CDR2 SVGAGI (reference sequence). Trimming at V came to 5 bases and at J to 8 bases, leaving 11 bases not matched to a gene.

The genes are TRBV12-5 and TRBJ2-2; D is possibly TRBD2 (5 bases). Trimming shortened V by 2 bases and J by 1 base, and 20 bases separated the two germline ends. CDR3 length equals 19 residues. The germline V gene has CDR1 LGHNT and CDR2 FRNRAP. The chain's CDR3 is CASGLRLGERRLNTGELFF. CDR3 in DNA: TGTGCTAGTGGTTTGAGGCTGGGAGAACGGAGACTGAACACCGGGGAGCTGTTTTTT.

The V call is TRBV6-1, the J call TRBJ1-6; 8 bases match TRBD1. The J segment lost 8 bases and the V segment lost 3 bases, leaving 9 bases of the junction unmatched. The germline CDR1 and CDR2 sequences are MNHNS and SASEGT. The CDR3 is 16 residues long. CDR3 DNA sequence: TGTGCCAGCAGTGAGGTAACAGGGGGAGTGGATTCACCCCTCCACTTT. Translation: CASSEVTGGVDSPLHF.

This rearrangement joins TRBV9 to TRBJ1-1; no clear D. Germline CDR1 and CDR2: SGDLS and YYNGEE. Trimming removed 0 bases at V and 1 base at J, with 10 bases between. The CDR3 is made up of 15 amino acids. CDR3 sequence reads: CASSVVAVPNTEAFF. The CDR3 coding sequence is TGTGCCAGCAGCGTAGTAGCAGTACCGAACACTGAAGCTTTCTTT.

The chain is built from TRBV7-7 and TRBJ2-5; D gene uncertain. Trimming shortened V by 5 bases and J by 5 bases, and 18 bases separated the two germline ends. Germline-derived CDR1 and CDR2 are SSHAT and FNYEAQ (reference sequence). This CDR3 comprises 15 residues. The CDR3 region is CASSASLEVWETQYF. The CDR3 DNA sequence: TGTGCCAGCAGCGCCTCCCTAGAGGTTTGGGAGACCCAGTACTTC.

A few counts support this clone. V gene TRBV19 combines with J gene TRBJ2-5; 7 bases are a match to TRBD2. There are 12 residues in the CDR3. With 6 bases clipped from V and 5 bases from J, the junction kept 3 bases outside the gene matches. From germline, CDR1 is LNHDA and CDR2 SQIVND (reference sequence). The CDR3 nucleotides are TGTGCCAGTAGCGTGGGGGGGGAGACCCAGTACTTC. This codes for CASSVGGETQYF.

In nucleotides, the CDR3 is TGTGCCAGCAGAGACAGGGATTTGCGAAACACCATATATTTT. Translation: CASRDRDLRNTIYF. The chain couples TRBV6-5 to TRBJ1-3; 7 bases agree with TRBD1. Trimming at V came to 6 bases and at J to 5 bases, leaving 7 bases not matched to a gene. CDR3 length equals 14 residues. CDR1 MNHEY and CDR2 SVGAGI come from the germline V gene.

This CDR3 is CASSPPTGELFF. The CDR3 coding sequence is TGTGCCAGCTCACCTCCAACCGGGGAGCTGTTTTTT. The chain uses TRBV18 and TRBJ2-2, with D hard to call. CDR1 is KGHSH and CDR2 is LQKENI in the germline V gene. CDR3 length equals 12 residues. Trimming left V 3 bases short and J 5 bases short, with 4 bases between.

The V gene is TRBV5-5, the J gene TRBJ2-3; maybe TRBD2 (7 bases). V gave up 0 bases and J gave up 6 bases, with 14 bases separating them. The CDR3 is 15 residues long. Germline CDR1 and CDR2: SGHKS and YYEKEE (reference sequence). The CDR3 reads CASSLVGGRGDTQYF. DNA for the CDR3: TGTGCCAGCAGCTTGGTGGGGGGGCGAGGGGATACGCAGTATTTT. Looking up the rest from reference TRBV5-5 and TRBJ2-3 gives the full variable domain: DAGVTQSPTHLIKTRGQQVTLRCSPISGHKSVSWYQQVLGQGPQFIFQYYEKEERGRGNFPDRFSARQFPNYSSELNVNALLLGDSALYLCASSLVGGRGDTQYFGPGTRLTVL.

The chain links TRBV14 to TRBJ2-2; TRBD2 matches at 13 bases. This CDR3 has 17 residues. From germline, CDR1 is SGHDN and CDR2 FVKESK. The J segment lost 3 bases and the V segment lost 4 bases, leaving 5 bases of the junction unmatched. In nucleotides, the CDR3 is TGTGCCAGCAGCCGAACTAGCGGGGGGGGACACACCGGGGAGCTGTTTTTT. Encoded protein: CASSRTSGGGHTGELFF. Looking up the rest from reference TRBV14 and TRBJ2-2 gives the full variable domain: EAGVTQFPSHSVIEKGQTVTLRCDPISGHDNLYWYRRVMGKEIKFLLHFVKESKQDESGMPNNRFLAERTGGTYSTLKVQPAELEDSGVYFCASSRTSGGGHTGELFFGEGSRLTVL.

The CDR3 DNA is TGTGCCAGCAGCGTAGTAGCGGGAGGTACAGATACGCAGTATTTT. It yields the protein CASSVVAGGTDTQYF. This chain uses TRBV9 with TRBJ2-3; TRBD2 matches at 10 bases. The CDR3 sequence is 15 residues long. J gave up 3 bases and V 0 bases, and 1 base lay outside the gene matches. Germline CDR1 and CDR2: SGDLS and YYNGEE.

The genes are TRBV14 and TRBJ2-1, with TRBD1 matching over 8 bases. Germline V lookup: CDR1 SGHDN, CDR2 FVKESK. J gave up 6 bases and V 4 bases, and 11 bases lay outside the gene matches. This CDR3 is built from 16 residues. CDR3 region: CASSRPGQAPSNEQFF. The CDR3 bases are TGTGCCAGCAGCCGCCCGGGACAGGCTCCGTCCAATGAGCAGTTCTTC.

Written as DNA, the CDR3 is TGTGCTAGTGGTTTACCCCTAGGCCGTGGGACTAGCGGGGTGCAAGAGACCCAGTACTTC. It specifies CASGLPLGRGTSGVQETQYF. The chain links TRBV12-5 to TRBJ2-5; 13 bases fit TRBD2. CDR3 length: 20 residues. J was trimmed by 2 bases and V by 3 bases; bases with no gene match: 15. The germline gives CDR1 LGHNT, CDR2 FRNRAP.

V and J are TRBV7-2 and TRBJ1-1; TRBD1 matches 8 bases. The CDR3 is 14 residues long. Unmatched junction bases numbered 12, after V lost 4 bases and J lost 11 bases. In germline, CDR1 is SGHTA, CDR2 FQGNSA. The CDR3 reads CASSYGTGSFRAFF. The CDR3 nucleotides read TGTGCCAGCAGCTACGGGACAGGATCGTTTAGGGCTTTCTTT.

The chain links TRBV15 to TRBJ2-3, with D tentatively TRBD2 (6 bases). V was clipped by 3 bases and J by 5 bases, with 18 bases between them. Germline V lookup: CDR1 LNHNV, CDR2 YYDKDF (reference sequence). This CDR3 comprises 16 residues. DNA of the CDR3: TGTGCCACCAGCAGGACCTCAACGGGGAGGCTAGATACGCAGTATTTT. Translating it yields CATSRTSTGRLDTQYF. The variable domain in full, with the rest retrieved from reference TRBV15 and TRBJ2-3, is DAMVIQNPRYQVTQFGKPVTLSCSQTLNHNVMYWYQQKSSQAPKLLFHYYDKDFNNEADTPDNFQSRRPNTSFCFLDIRSPGLGDTAMYLCATSRTSTGRLDTQYFGPGTRLTVL.

As regards this clone: Other DNA sequences in this specimen translate into the identical CDR3. The chain joins TRBV7-9 to TRBJ2-7, with D possibly TRBD2 on 6 matching bases. The CDR3 has 13 amino acids. CDR1 and CDR2 from the germline V gene are SEHNR and FQNEAQ (reference sequence). Trimming shortened V by 4 bases and J by 4 bases, and 11 bases separated the two germline ends. The CDR3 DNA reads as TGTGCCAGCAGCTCCTCAGGAGGGTACGAGCAGTACTTC. Encoded protein: CASSSSGGYEQYF. Filled out from reference TRBV7-9 and TRBJ2-7, the complete variable domain reads DTGVSQNPRHKITKRGQNVTFRCDPISEHNRLYWYRQTLGQGPEFLTYFQNEAQLEKSRLLSDRFSAERPKGSFSTLEIQRTEQGDSAMYLCASSSSGGYEQYFGPGTRLTVT.